Below are 28 T cell receptor beta chains sequenced from a single sample in a study of beta chain features in type 1 diabetes. All of the isolated RNA was reverse transcribed, so expressed TCRB transcripts were sequenced. Libraries were prepared by immunoSEQ multiplex PCR; TCRdb keeps only in-frame clonotypes and omits some of them. The table includes under 90,000 clones, under 35% detected once. Material: stem cell memory CD4+ T cells from blood. The receptor set was obtained from a woman aged 18-30 years in good health.

The rearrangement links TRBV4-3 to TRBJ2-2; no definite D call. This CDR3 has 14 amino acids. The ends were cut back, 6 bases at V and 2 bases at J, with 10 bases in the middle. The germline V gene encodes CDR1 LGHNA and CDR2 YSLEER. CDR3 nucleotide sequence: TGCGCCAGCAGACCCTATTATAACACCGGGGAGCTGTTTTTT. Its translation: CASRPYYNTGELFF.

This clone occurred a few times. This chain joins TRBV7-8 and TRBJ2-2, with D possibly being TRBD1 (5 bases). Germline V gene lookup returns CDR1 SGHVS and CDR2 FQNEAQ. Trimming pared 3 bases from V and 8 bases from J, leaving 13 bases between. This CDR3 is 14 amino acids long. CDR3 coding DNA: TGTGCCAGCAGCTTTGGGGCTGTTAAAGGGGAGCTGTTTTTT. It yields the protein CASSFGAVKGELFF. Full variable domain (remainder filled in from reference TRBV7-8 and TRBJ2-2): GAGVSQSPRYKVAKRGQDVALRCDPISGHVSLFWYQQALGQGPEFLTYFQNEAQLDKSGLPSDRFFAERPEGSVSTLKIQRTQQEDSAVYLCASSFGAVKGELFFGEGSRLTVL.

V is TRBV27 and J is TRBJ2-7; D unresolved. The germline V gene has CDR1 MNHEY and CDR2 SMNVEV (reference sequence). The CDR3 spans 15 residues. V shed 5 bases and J shed 0 bases, with 14 bases lying between them. The chain's CDR3 is CASSPFNSLSYEQYF. CDR3 nucleotides: TGTGCCAGCAGTCCATTTAACTCTCTCTCCTACGAGCAGTACTTC.

This clone was counted between two and nine times. The chain couples TRBV7-2 to TRBJ2-7, with 7 nucleotides matching TRBD1. With V trimmed by 5 bases and J by 6 bases, 16 bases remained unmatched. CDR1 and CDR2 from the germline V gene are SGHTA and FQGNSA. The CDR3 runs 16 residues. The CDR3 bases are TGTGCCAGCAGCCCCCCGTCGAACCGGGACAGCAGCGAGCAGTACTTC. It is translated as CASSPPSNRDSSEQYF.

This clone was seen a handful of times. The chain recombines TRBV9 with TRBJ2-7; 7 bases are a match to TRBD1. CDR1 and CDR2 (germline): SGDLS, YYNGEE. The trim removed 4 bases at V and 0 bases at J, leaving 7 bases unmatched. This CDR3 contains 15 residues. For the CDR3, the DNA is TGTGCCAGCAGCTACCATGGGGACAGCTCCTACGAGCAGTACTTC. As protein: CASSYHGDSSYEQYF. Using reference TRBV9 and TRBJ2-7 for the parts outside the CDR3, the full variable domain is DSGVTQTPKHLITATGQRVTLRCSPRSGDLSVYWYQQSLDQGLQFLIQYYNGEERAKGNILERFSAQQFPDLHSELNLSSLELGDSALYFCASSYHGDSSYEQYFGPGTRLTVT.

This clone occurred a few times. The rearrangement joins TRBV2 to TRBJ2-5; 8 bases are shared with TRBD1. The CDR3 consists of 14 residues. CDR1 SNHLY and CDR2 FYNNEI come from the germline V gene. V lost 5 bases, J lost 5 bases, and 7 bases stayed unmatched. CDR3 sequence: CASSNRGAGETQYF. Here the CDR3 DNA reads TGTGCCAGCAGTAACAGGGGGGCGGGGGAGACCCAGTACTTC. The variable domain in full, with the rest retrieved from reference TRBV2 and TRBJ2-5, is EPEVTQTPSHQVTQMGQEVILRCVPISNHLYFYWYRQILGQKVEFLVSFYNNEISEKSEIFDDQFSVERPDGSNFTLKIRSTKLEDSAMYFCASSNRGAGETQYFGPGTRLLVL.

This clone was picked up a small number of times. The chain uses TRBV7-2 and TRBJ1-1, with 8 bases aligning to TRBD1. This CDR3 has 14 amino acids. The ends lost 6 bases at V and 4 bases at J; junction bases unmatched: 7. Per germline, CDR1 SGHTA and CDR2 FQGNSA. This CDR3 is CASSERTGTTEAFF. CDR3 bases: TGTGCCAGCAGTGAACGGACAGGGACCACTGAAGCTTTCTTT.

This sequence joins TRBV11-2 and TRBJ2-3; 16 bases line up with TRBD2. Trimming cost V 7 bases and J 7 bases; bases outside gene matches: 14. The CDR3 totals 18 residues. CDR1 and CDR2 from the germline V gene are SGHAT and FQNNGV. The DNA for the CDR3 is TGTGCCAGCATCGCCGGGACTAGCGGGGGGGGAAGGGGGAATACGCAGTATTTT. Its protein is CASIAGTSGGGRGNTQYF. The full variable domain, completed using reference TRBV11-2 and TRBJ2-3, is EAGVAQSPRYKIIEKRQSVAFWCNPISGHATLYWYQQILGQGPKLLIQFQNNGVVDDSQLPKDRFSAERLKGVDSTLKIQPAKLEDSAVYLCASIAGTSGGGRGNTQYFGPGTRLTVL.

This clone was found a few times. The chain uses TRBV7-9 and TRBJ2-1; 7 positions match TRBD2. With 5 bases clipped from V and 5 bases from J, the junction kept 9 bases outside the gene matches. CDR1 and CDR2 (germline): SEHNR, FQNEAQ (reference sequence). The CDR3 extends over 15 amino acids. Here the CDR3 reads CASSLLRLADNEQFF. The CDR3 DNA reads TGTGCCAGCAGCCTATTAAGGCTAGCGGACAATGAGCAGTTCTTC.

The chain combines TRBV6-1 with TRBJ2-1, with D tentatively TRBD1 (6 bases). The CDR3 extends over 14 amino acids. Germline V lookup: CDR1 MNHNS, CDR2 SASEGT. Trimming removed 5 bases from V and 4 bases from J, with 12 bases in between. This chain's CDR3 is CASSQDRRYNEQFF. The DNA for the CDR3 is TGTGCCAGCAGTCAGGACAGACGTTACAATGAGCAGTTCTTC.

This clone appeared a few times. CDR3 sequence: CASSLTATNNEQFF. For the CDR3, the DNA is TGTGCCAGCAGCCTGACGGCCACTAACAATGAGCAGTTCTTC. The rearrangement links TRBV7-8 to TRBJ2-1; D gene ambiguous. Per germline, CDR1 SGHVS and CDR2 FQNEAQ. The CDR3 covers 14 residues. With 5 bases removed from V and 5 bases from J, the gap between germline ends came to 13 bases.

This clone was detected a few times. The chain carries TRBV10-3 and TRBJ2-1, with 7 bases that match TRBD2. The CDR3 consists of 15 residues. The V gene end was trimmed by 11 bases and the J gene end by 4 bases; junction bases not matched to a gene: 14. Germline values: CDR1 ENHRY, CDR2 SYGVKD. CDR3 nucleotides: TGTGCCCCCGAACCGGGACTACGGGTATACAATGAGCAGTTCTTC. Translated, it gives CAPEPGLRVYNEQFF.

This clone was seen only a few times. The gene calls are TRBV5-1 and TRBJ1-1, with D uncertain. CDR1 and CDR2 (germline): SGHRS, YFSETQ. V lost 0 bases and J 1 base, leaving 7 bases between the germline ends. The CDR3 runs to 14 residues. The CDR3 reads CASSLDPGNTEAFF. The DNA for the CDR3 is TGCGCCAGCAGCTTGGATCCGGGGAACACTGAAGCTTTCTTT.

This clone was seen a few times. This chain connects TRBV7-9 to TRBJ2-3, with D tentatively TRBD2 (7 bases). The CDR3 length is 16 residues. The germline V and J ends were trimmed by 4 bases and 5 bases, with 19 bases remaining between them. Germline values: CDR1 SEHNR, CDR2 FQNEAQ (reference sequence). The DNA of the CDR3 is TGTGCCAGCAGCTCGCAAGTACGGGGGGCCAGAGATACGCAGTATTTT. Translating gives CASSSQVRGARDTQYF.

This clone has a handful of counts. The genes are TRBV2 and TRBJ2-1, with 10 positions matching TRBD1. CDR1 is SNHLY and CDR2 is FYNNEI in the germline V gene. V was pared by 1 base and J by 7 bases, with 4 bases of the junction left unmatched. This CDR3 has 15 amino acids. As DNA, the CDR3 is TGTGCCAGCAGTGAAGAAGGACAGGGGGGGAATGAGCAGTTCTTC. It yields the protein CASSEEGQGGNEQFF.

V gene TRBV7-8 combines with J gene TRBJ1-5, with D hard to call. This CDR3 region has 17 residues. CDR1 and CDR2 from the germline V gene are SGHVS and FQNEAQ. The ends were cut back, 4 bases at V and 0 bases at J, with 16 bases in the middle. The DNA for the CDR3 is TGTGCCAGCAGCTGGAGGGCCACAGCTTATAGCAATCAGCCCCAGCATTTT. It is translated as CASSWRATAYSNQPQHF.

This clone was observed a handful of times. The chain combines TRBV2 with TRBJ2-2; maybe TRBD2 (5 bases). Germline CDR1 reads SNHLY; CDR2 reads FYNNEI. This CDR3 spans 12 amino acids. Trimming took off 8 bases at V and 5 bases at J, with 9 bases between the two ends. CDR3 amino acids: CASSPGTGELFF. In nucleotides, the CDR3 is TGTGCCAGCTCCCCGGGGACCGGGGAGCTGTTTTTT. The whole variable domain, remainder taken from reference TRBV2 and TRBJ2-2, is EPEVTQTPSHQVTQMGQEVILRCVPISNHLYFYWYRQILGQKVEFLVSFYNNEISEKSEIFDDQFSVERPDGSNFTLKIRSTKLEDSAMYFCASSPGTGELFFGEGSRLTVL.

This chain uses TRBV29-1 with TRBJ1-1, with D perhaps matching TRBD1 (6 bases). The CDR3 consists of 10 residues. With 6 bases removed from V and 11 bases from J, the gap between germline ends came to 13 bases. Germline loops: CDR1 SQVTM, CDR2 ANQGSEA. CDR3 nucleotides: TGCAGCGTCCGGGACATCGGGGCTTTCTTT. Its translation is CSVRDIGAFF.

The V gene is TRBV11-2, the J gene TRBJ1-1, with 9 bases lining up with TRBD1. Germline V gives CDR1 SGHAT, CDR2 FQNNGV. This CDR3 contains 15 residues. V was clipped by 5 bases and J by 5 bases; unmatched bases: 9. The CDR3: CASSTYRGRETEAFF. The CDR3 nucleotides are TGTGCCAGCAGCACCTACAGGGGGCGCGAAACTGAAGCTTTCTTT.

This clone turned up a few times. The chain links TRBV5-8 to TRBJ2-7, with TRBD1 matching 7 bases. Trimming at V came to 2 bases and at J to 5 bases, leaving 10 bases not matched to a gene. The CDR3 is made up of 15 amino acids. CDR1 and CDR2 (germline): SGHTS, YDEGEE. In DNA form, the CDR3 reads TGTGCCAGCAGCTTAGGGACAGCCTTAGGCGACGAGCAGTACTTC. Its protein is CASSLGTALGDEQYF.

This CDR3 is CASRAGLAGANEQFF. The DNA of the CDR3 is TGTGCCAGCAGGGCGGGACTAGCGGGAGCAAATGAGCAGTTCTTC. The rearrangement joins TRBV9 to TRBJ2-1; 14 bases agree with TRBD2. V gave up 5 bases and J gave up 7 bases; unmatched junction bases: 5. From germline, CDR1 is SGDLS and CDR2 YYNGEE. CDR3 length: 15 amino acids.

A few counts support this clone. V is TRBV15 and J is TRBJ2-7; no firm D call. The V gene's germline CDR1 is LNHNV and CDR2 YYDKDF (reference sequence). Trimming took 0 bases from V and 2 from J, leaving 8 bases between them. The CDR3 sequence is 14 residues long. DNA for the CDR3: TGTGCCACCAGCAGAGATTCGCAGGCCTACGAGCAGTACTTC. Translating gives CATSRDSQAYEQYF.

This clone has only a few counts. The chain has TRBV19 and TRBJ1-1; D is undetermined. Trimming removed 5 bases from V and 0 bases from J, with 10 bases in between. The length of the CDR3 is 14 residues. The germline CDR1 and CDR2 sequences are LNHDA and SQIVND (reference sequence). CDR3 sequence reads: CASSPQAMNTEAFF. The CDR3 DNA reads TGTGCCAGTAGTCCCCAGGCGATGAACACTGAAGCTTTCTTT.

This clone has more than one count but fewer than ten. DNA for the CDR3: TGTGCCAGCAGTTTATTAGCTGAAGCTTTCTTT. Translated: CASSLLAEAFF. The chain joins TRBV7-2 to TRBJ1-1, with unresolved D. The CDR3 contains 11 residues. V gave up 6 bases and J gave up 6 bases, with 8 bases separating them. From germline, CDR1 is SGHTA and CDR2 FQGNSA.

The chain has TRBV14 and TRBJ1-2; 8 bases are shared with TRBD1. With 0 bases clipped from V and 8 bases from J, the junction kept 11 bases outside the gene matches. CDR1 is SGHDN and CDR2 is FVKESK in the germline V gene. The CDR3 has 16 residues. In nucleotides, the CDR3 is TGTGCCAGCAGCCAAGAAAAGAACAGGGGGTCTCAAGGCTACACCTTC. Its protein is CASSQEKNRGSQGYTF.

The V gene is TRBV5-1, the J gene TRBJ2-2; maybe TRBD1 (5 bases). CDR3 size: 15 residues. V was pared by 0 bases and J by 7 bases, with 13 bases between. Germline CDR1 reads SGHRS; CDR2 reads YFSETQ. CDR3 region: CASSLALGQGGELFF. The CDR3 DNA sequence: TGCGCCAGCAGCTTGGCCCTGGGGCAGGGCGGGGAGCTGTTTTTT. Drawing the rest from reference TRBV5-1 and TRBJ2-2, the complete variable domain is KAGVTQTPRYLIKTRGQQVTLSCSPISGHRSVSWYQQTPGQGLQFLFEYFSETQRNKGNFPGRFSGRQFSNSRSEMNVSTLELGDSALYLCASSLALGQGGELFFGEGSRLTVL.

The chain has TRBV6-5 and TRBJ1-1; a weak D match, TRBD1 (5 bases). Between the trimmed V and J ends, which lost 2 bases and 1 base, there was a span of 11 bases. The CDR3 sequence is 15 residues long. The germline gives CDR1 MNHEY, CDR2 SVGAGI. The CDR3 nucleotides are TGTGCCAGCAGTTACCCGCCAACAGGGAACACTGAAGCTTTCTTT. Protein product: CASSYPPTGNTEAFF.

This chain joins TRBV7-2 and TRBJ1-2; 12 bases are a match to TRBD1. CDR1 is SGHTA, CDR2 FQGNSA, per germline. V was pared by 1 base and J by 7 bases, with 7 bases of the junction left unmatched. CDR3 size: 16 residues. The CDR3 nucleotides are TGTGCCAGCAGCTTAGATTCCGGGACAGGGGGCTCTGGCTACACCTTC. It yields the protein CASSLDSGTGGSGYTF. The full variable domain, in which reference TRBV7-2 and TRBJ1-2 provide the parts outside the CDR3, is GAGVSQSPSNKVTEKGKDVELRCDPISGHTALYWYRQSLGQGLEFLIYFQGNSAPDKSGLPSDRFSAERTGGSVSTLTIQRTQQEDSAVYLCASSLDSGTGGSGYTFGSGTRLTVV.